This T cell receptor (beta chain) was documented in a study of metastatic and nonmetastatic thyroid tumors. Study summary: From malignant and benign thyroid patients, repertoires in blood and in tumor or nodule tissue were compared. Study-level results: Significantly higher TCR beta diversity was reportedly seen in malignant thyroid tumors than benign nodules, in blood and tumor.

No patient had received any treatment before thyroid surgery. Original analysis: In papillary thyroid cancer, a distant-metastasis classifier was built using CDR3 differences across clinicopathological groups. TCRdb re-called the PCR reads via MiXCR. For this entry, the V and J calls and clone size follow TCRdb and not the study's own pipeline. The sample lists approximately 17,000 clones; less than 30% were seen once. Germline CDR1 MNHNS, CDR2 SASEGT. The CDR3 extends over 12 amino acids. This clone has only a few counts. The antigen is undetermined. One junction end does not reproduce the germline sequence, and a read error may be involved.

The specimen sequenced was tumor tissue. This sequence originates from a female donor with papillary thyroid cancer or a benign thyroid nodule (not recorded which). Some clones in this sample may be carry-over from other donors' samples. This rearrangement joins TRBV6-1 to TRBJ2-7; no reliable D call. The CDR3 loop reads CASRSAAYEQYF. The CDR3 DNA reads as TGCGCCAGCAGGTCGGCCGCCTACGAGCAGTACTTC.